This T cell receptor (beta chain) emerged from a study of CD8+CD57+ T cells in acquired aplastic anemia. The sample holds many counts of this clonotype. Sequencing involved patients with CD8+CD57+ cell expansion previously shown by flow cytometry. Using genomic DNA as the template, TCR beta VDJ and CDR3 profiling was carried out. One entry per CDR3 protein, called by TCRdb with MiXCR from the reads. The data hold about 160,000 distinct CDR3 sequences, with around half observed a single time. After removal of 3 bases from V and 1 base from J, the junction contained 5 bases not matched to a gene. The CDR3 sequence is 15 residues long. CDR1 and CDR2 from the germline V gene are WNHNN and SYGVQD (reference sequence).

The J gene is TRBJ2-5, the V gene TRBV10-1; TRBD1 matches at 7 bases. The source of this sequence is a human donor with aplastic anemia. The specimen sequenced was sorted CD4+, CD8+, or CD8+CD57+ T cells (not recorded which) from PBMCs. The CDR3 here is CASSDSRDSQETQYF. The CDR3 region has the DNA TGCGCCAGCAGTGATTCCCGGGACAGCCAAGAGACCCAGTACTTC.